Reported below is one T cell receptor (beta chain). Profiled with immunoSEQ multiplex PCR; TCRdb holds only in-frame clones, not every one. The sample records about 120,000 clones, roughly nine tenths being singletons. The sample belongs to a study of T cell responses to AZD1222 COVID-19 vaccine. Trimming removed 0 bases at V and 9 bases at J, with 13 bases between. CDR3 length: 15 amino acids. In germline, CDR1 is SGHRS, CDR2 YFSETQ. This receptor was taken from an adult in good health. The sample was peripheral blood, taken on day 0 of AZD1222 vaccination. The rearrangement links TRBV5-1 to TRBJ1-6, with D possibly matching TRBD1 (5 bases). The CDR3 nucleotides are TGCGCCAGCAGCTTGGAGGGCAGGGTGAGTTCACCCCTCCACTTT. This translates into CASSLEGRVSSPLHF. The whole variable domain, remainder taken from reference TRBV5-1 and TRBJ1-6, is KAGVTQTPRYLIKTRGQQVTLSCSPISGHRSVSWYQQTPGQGLQFLFEYFSETQRNKGNFPGRFSGRQFSNSRSEMNVSTLELGDSALYLCASSLEGRVSSPLHFGNGTRLTVT.